The rows below give T cell receptor beta chains drawn from one sample of a study of blood T cell repertoires in COVID-19. Some clones are missing from TCRdb's copy, which holds only in-frame ones; the method was immunoSEQ multiplex PCR. The sample yields about 210,000 clones, 83% seen once. The sample comprised peripheral blood. The receptors come from a man aged 45-65 years with active or convalescent COVID-19. Each CDR3 is given with its conserved first and last residue. A D gene is named only where the DNA matches it firmly. A row's size may be missing; if present it is once, few, many or a size class.

d_gene: TRBD2; v_gene: TRBV5-1; abundance: NA; j_gene: TRBJ2-7; CDR3nt: TGCGCCAGCAGCCCGGAACCCGGGAGGATCTACGAGCAGTACTTC; CDR3aa: CASSPEPGRIYEQYF
d_gene: TRBD2; v_gene: TRBV29-1; abundance: NA; j_gene: TRBJ2-6; CDR3nt: TGCAGCGTTGTAGCGGGGACCTCTGGGGCCAACGTCCTGACTTTC; CDR3aa: CSVVAGTSGANVLTF
d_gene: TRBD1; v_gene: TRBV5-1; abundance: NA; j_gene: TRBJ2-7; CDR3nt: TGCGCCAGCAGCTTGGCTGGGCAGGGGGTCGGCTACGAGCAGTACTTC; CDR3aa: CASSLAGQGVGYEQYF
d_gene: NA; v_gene: TRBV2; abundance: NA; j_gene: TRBJ1-6; CDR3nt: TGTGCCAGCAGTGTTTTTGGGAGGGCTTCACCCCTCCACTTT; CDR3aa: CASSVFGRASPLHF
d_gene: NA; v_gene: TRBV19; abundance: NA; j_gene: TRBJ1-5; CDR3nt: TGTGCCAGTAGTATCGTCAGACTTAGCAATCAGCCCCAGCATTTT; CDR3aa: CASSIVRLSNQPQHF
d_gene: NA; v_gene: TRBV28; abundance: NA; j_gene: TRBJ1-2; CDR3nt: TGTGCCAGCAGTTTAAGGTGGACAAACGGCTACACCTTC; CDR3aa: CASSLRWTNGYTF
d_gene: TRBD1; v_gene: TRBV7-9; abundance: NA; j_gene: TRBJ1-2; CDR3nt: TGTGCCAGCAGCTTATTACCGGGACAGGGGAAAAACTATGGCTACACCTTC; CDR3aa: CASSLLPGQGKNYGYTF
d_gene: TRBD1; v_gene: TRBV6-2/TRBV6-3; abundance: NA; j_gene: TRBJ1-5; CDR3nt: TGTGCCAGCAGCCCGGGACAGGGGTTCGATCAGCCCCAGCATTTT; CDR3aa: CASSPGQGFDQPQHF
d_gene: NA; v_gene: TRBV6-4; abundance: NA; j_gene: TRBJ2-7; CDR3nt: TGTGCCAGCAGTGACGTCCGGGAGCGGGTTAACTACGAGCAGTACTTC; CDR3aa: CASSDVRERVNYEQYF
d_gene: NA; v_gene: TRBV4-3; abundance: NA; j_gene: TRBJ2-3; CDR3nt: TGCGCCAGCAGCCAAGATGGGGGCCCAGATACGCAGTATTTT; CDR3aa: CASSQDGGPDTQYF
d_gene: TRBD1; v_gene: TRBV19; abundance: NA; j_gene: TRBJ2-5; CDR3nt: TGTGCCAGTAGTAGGGGGACAGGGTGGCAAGAGACCCAGTACTTC; CDR3aa: CASSRGTGWQETQYF
d_gene: NA; v_gene: TRBV2; abundance: NA; j_gene: TRBJ2-7; CDR3nt: TGTGCCAGCAGTATTGAAGCCGGCTACGAGCAGTACTTC; CDR3aa: CASSIEAGYEQYF
d_gene: NA; v_gene: TRBV12-3/TRBV12-4; abundance: once; j_gene: TRBJ1-6; CDR3nt: TGTGCCAGCCGACACCTTGAAAATTCACCCCTCCACTTT; CDR3aa: CASRHLENSPLHF
d_gene: NA; v_gene: TRBV20-1; abundance: many; j_gene: TRBJ2-1; CDR3nt: TGCAGTGCTAGTCCCAGGGGTGACGGTGAGCAGTTCTTC; CDR3aa: CSASPRGDGEQFF
d_gene: NA; v_gene: TRBV5-1; abundance: once; j_gene: TRBJ1-1; CDR3nt: TGCGCCAGCAGCTTGCCCCCGGGAGCTTTCTTT; CDR3aa: CASSLPPGAFF
d_gene: NA; v_gene: TRBV15; abundance: NA; j_gene: TRBJ1-4; CDR3nt: TGTGCCACCAGCAGAGTCCAGTCTGCAACTAATGAAAAACTGTTTTTT; CDR3aa: CATSRVQSATNEKLFF
d_gene: TRBD2; v_gene: TRBV15; abundance: NA; j_gene: TRBJ2-5; CDR3nt: TGTGCCACCAGCGCACCTAGCGGGAGAAACAAGACCCAGTACTTC; CDR3aa: CATSAPSGRNKTQYF
d_gene: NA; v_gene: TRBV11-3; abundance: NA; j_gene: TRBJ1-1; CDR3nt: TGTGCCAGCAGCTTACACGGGGACACTGAAGCTTTCTTT; CDR3aa: CASSLHGDTEAFF
d_gene: TRBD2; v_gene: TRBV29-1; abundance: NA; j_gene: TRBJ2-1; CDR3nt: TGCAGCGTTGAAGGACTAGCGGGGGGTTCCTACAATGAGCAGTTCTTC; CDR3aa: CSVEGLAGGSYNEQFF
d_gene: TRBD1; v_gene: TRBV5-1; abundance: NA; j_gene: TRBJ2-5; CDR3nt: TGCGCCAGCAGTTCCGGGACAGAAGAGACCCAGTACTTC; CDR3aa: CASSSGTEETQYF
d_gene: TRBD1; v_gene: TRBV6-2/TRBV6-3; abundance: NA; j_gene: TRBJ1-5; CDR3nt: TGTGCCAGCAGTACCACAGGGGCGAGACAGCCCCAGCATTTT; CDR3aa: CASSTTGARQPQHF
d_gene: TRBD1; v_gene: TRBV6-4; abundance: NA; j_gene: TRBJ2-5; CDR3nt: TGTGCCAGCAGTGAAGCAGGGGGAGAGACCCAGTACTTC; CDR3aa: CASSEAGGETQYF
d_gene: NA; v_gene: TRBV9; abundance: NA; j_gene: TRBJ2-7; CDR3nt: TGTGCCAGCAGCCCTAACCACGGGACTCTCGACTACGAGCAGTACTTC; CDR3aa: CASSPNHGTLDYEQYF
d_gene: NA; v_gene: TRBV30; abundance: NA; j_gene: TRBJ1-5; CDR3nt: TGTGCCTGGAGTGTATCGGCGGCTCAGCCCCAGCATTTT; CDR3aa: CAWSVSAAQPQHF
d_gene: NA; v_gene: TRBV13; abundance: NA; j_gene: TRBJ1-6; CDR3nt: TGTGCCAGCAGCTTAACGCGGCAGGGAGGTAATTCACCCCTCCACTTT; CDR3aa: CASSLTRQGGNSPLHF
d_gene: NA; v_gene: TRBV7-9; abundance: NA; j_gene: TRBJ1-4; CDR3nt: TGTGCCAGCAGACCTCTAGGGGGGGATCTTGCAACTAATGAAAAACTGTTTTTT; CDR3aa: CASRPLGGDLATNEKLFF
d_gene: NA; v_gene: TRBV5-8; abundance: NA; j_gene: TRBJ2-3; CDR3nt: TGTGCCAGCAGCTTGGTTGTGGCCCCGGCGGCTTCTAGCACAGATACGCAGTATTTT; CDR3aa: CASSLVVAPAASSTDTQYF
d_gene: NA; v_gene: TRBV30; abundance: few; j_gene: TRBJ1-5; CDR3nt: TGTGCCTGGAGTTATAGCAATCAGCCCCAGCATTTT; CDR3aa: CAWSYSNQPQHF
d_gene: TRBD2; v_gene: TRBV12-5; abundance: NA; j_gene: TRBJ2-5; CDR3nt: TGTGCTAGTGCTGAATCCGGGACTAGCGAGACCCAGTACTTC; CDR3aa: CASAESGTSETQYF
d_gene: NA; v_gene: TRBV9; abundance: NA; j_gene: TRBJ2-7; CDR3nt: TGTGCCAGCAGCGCACGCGATGGTAGCGAGTACGAGCAGTACTTC; CDR3aa: CASSARDGSEYEQYF
d_gene: TRBD1; v_gene: TRBV28; abundance: NA; j_gene: TRBJ1-2; CDR3nt: TGTGCCAGCAGTCCCCATCGGACAGGGTCTGGCTACACCTTC; CDR3aa: CASSPHRTGSGYTF
d_gene: TRBD2; v_gene: TRBV3-1/TRBV3-2; abundance: NA; j_gene: TRBJ2-3; CDR3nt: TGTGCCAGCAGGTCGGGACTAGCGGGCACAGATACGCAGTATTTT; CDR3aa: CASRSGLAGTDTQYF
d_gene: NA; v_gene: TRBV2; abundance: few; j_gene: TRBJ2-7; CDR3nt: TGTGCCAGCAGCCCCCTCGGGGGAGTCACTACCTCCTACGAGCAGTACTTC; CDR3aa: CASSPLGGVTTSYEQYF
d_gene: NA; v_gene: TRBV24-1; abundance: NA; j_gene: TRBJ2-1; CDR3nt: TGTGCCACCAGTGATCCTTTTACAGTGGATGAGCAGTTCTTC; CDR3aa: CATSDPFTVDEQFF
d_gene: NA; v_gene: TRBV30; abundance: NA; j_gene: TRBJ2-7; CDR3nt: TGTGCCTGGAGTGGGCAAGGCAGGGGCTCCTACGAGCAGTACTTC; CDR3aa: CAWSGQGRGSYEQYF
d_gene: NA; v_gene: TRBV3-1/TRBV3-2; abundance: once; j_gene: TRBJ1-1; CDR3nt: TGTGCCAGCAGCCAAGATCGCCAAGTCGATGCGGCTTTCTTT; CDR3aa: CASSQDRQVDAAFF
d_gene: TRBD1; v_gene: TRBV11-2; abundance: NA; j_gene: TRBJ1-1; CDR3nt: TGTGCCAGCAGTCGACAGGGAAGGTTTGAAGCTTTCTTT; CDR3aa: CASSRQGRFEAFF
d_gene: NA; v_gene: TRBV5-5; abundance: NA; j_gene: TRBJ2-1; CDR3nt: TGTGCCAGCAGCTTGGTGGGCCTTGGCTCCTACAATGAGCAGTTCTTC; CDR3aa: CASSLVGLGSYNEQFF
d_gene: NA; v_gene: TRBV4-1; abundance: NA; j_gene: TRBJ1-1; CDR3nt: TGCGCCAGCAGCCAAGAAGGCAGGGCCACTGAAGCTTTCTTT; CDR3aa: CASSQEGRATEAFF